The 27 T cell receptor beta chains reported below all come from one sample, sequenced in a study of Ad26.COV2.S vaccination and SARS-CoV-2 variants. The repertoire was sequenced with immunoSEQ multiplex PCR; TCRdb's copy has only in-frame clones and lacks some. The profile covers around 300,000 clones, with around nine tenths appearing a single time and about 4.6% taken by the ten largest. Treatment: over 15 received Ad26.COV2.S at low or high dose, single or two shots; several received placebo; per-sample allocation not given. The study sampled participants on day 63 after the first vaccine or placebo injection. The source material was peripheral blood, sampled in a trial of Ad26.COV2.S vaccine versus placebo. The origin of the receptors is a person between 18 and 65 years old who received the Ad26.COV2.S COVID-19 vaccine or a placebo.

The chain carries TRBV19 and TRBJ2-1, with D hard to call. Trimming took off 7 bases at V and 0 bases at J, with 13 bases between the two ends. This CDR3 has 15 amino acids. Looked up from germline, CDR1 is LNHDA and CDR2 is SQIVND (reference sequence). CDR3 DNA sequence: TGTGCCAGTACTAGGACCGTCCTCTCCTACAATGAGCAGTTCTTC. It specifies CASTRTVLSYNEQFF.

This chain joins TRBV7-9 and TRBJ1-2; D gene uncertain. CDR1 SEHNR and CDR2 FQNEAQ come from the germline V gene (reference sequence). Trimming removed 1 base at V and 8 bases at J, with 11 bases between. The CDR3 runs to 13 residues. The CDR3 sequence is CASSLDRSAGYTF. CDR3 nucleotides: TGTGCCAGCAGCTTAGATCGATCAGCAGGCTACACCTTC.

The V call is TRBV5-1, the J call TRBJ1-6, with D hard to call. Germline V CDR1 and CDR2: SGHRS, YFSETQ. The CDR3 contains 16 residues. Between the trimmed V and J ends, which lost 0 bases and 2 bases, there was a span of 9 bases. CDR3 DNA: TGCGCCAGCAGCTTGGATACCAGGACCTATAATTCACCCCTCCACTTT. It translates to CASSLDTRTYNSPLHF. The full variable domain, with the rest looked up from reference TRBV5-1 and TRBJ1-6, is KAGVTQTPRYLIKTRGQQVTLSCSPISGHRSVSWYQQTPGQGLQFLFEYFSETQRNKGNFPGRFSGRQFSNSRSEMNVSTLELGDSALYLCASSLDTRTYNSPLHFGNGTRLTVT.

A few counts support this clone. The CDR3 bases are TGTGCCAGCAGCTCCTCTGATTGGGGGGAAAATCGCACCGGGGAGCTGTTTTTT. Protein sequence: CASSSSDWGENRTGELFF. V gene TRBV11-3 combines with J gene TRBJ2-2, with D tentatively TRBD2 (6 bases). The CDR3 is made up of 18 amino acids. Per germline, CDR1 SGHNT and CDR2 YENEEA. Trimming pared 4 bases from V and 4 bases from J, leaving 22 bases between.

The chain combines TRBV2 with TRBJ2-2; TRBD1 matches 10 bases. This CDR3 spans 16 amino acids. With 5 bases clipped from V and 4 bases from J, the junction kept 7 bases outside the gene matches. Germline CDR1 and CDR2: SNHLY and FYNNEI. The CDR3 loop is CASSRQGALSTGELFF. DNA for the CDR3: TGTGCCAGCAGTCGACAGGGGGCGTTAAGCACCGGGGAGCTGTTTTTT.

The J gene is TRBJ1-2, the V gene TRBV18; TRBD1 matches 9 bases. The CDR3 length is 15 residues. The germline V gene has CDR1 KGHSH and CDR2 LQKENI. V shed 2 bases, J shed 4 bases, and the junction held 5 bases outside the gene matches. The CDR3 nucleotides are TGTGCCAGCTCACCAGAATCGACAGGGGGCTATGGCTACACCTTC. Protein: CASSPESTGGYGYTF.

This rearrangement joins TRBV7-7 to TRBJ2-2; a weak D match, TRBD2 (7 bases). Germline-derived CDR1 and CDR2 are SSHAT and FNYEAQ (reference sequence). Between the trimmed V and J ends, which lost 5 bases and 7 bases, there was a span of 17 bases. The CDR3 length is 15 residues. The CDR3 is CASSPTGGPSGELFF. In DNA, the CDR3 is TGTGCCAGCAGCCCCACCGGGGGGCCGAGCGGGGAGCTGTTTTTT.

The CDR3: CASSAPENPNEQYF. In DNA form, the CDR3 reads TGTGCCAGCAGTGCCCCAGAGAATCCTAACGAGCAGTACTTC. The rearrangement links TRBV2 to TRBJ2-7; the D is unclear. There are 14 residues in the CDR3. V lost 4 bases and J 5 bases, leaving 15 bases between the germline ends. Germline values: CDR1 SNHLY, CDR2 FYNNEI. Full variable domain (missing parts from reference TRBV2 and TRBJ2-7): EPEVTQTPSHQVTQMGQEVILRCVPISNHLYFYWYRQILGQKVEFLVSFYNNEISEKSEIFDDQFSVERPDGSNFTLKIRSTKLEDSAMYFCASSAPENPNEQYFGPGTRLTVT.

This clone was found once. V is TRBV5-1 and J is TRBJ2-7; 9 bases are a match to TRBD1. Germline values: CDR1 SGHRS, CDR2 YFSETQ. The CDR3 is 14 residues long. The V and J ends lost 4 bases and 3 bases, in that order; junction bases with no gene match: 5. CDR3 in amino acids: CASSPGQGVYEQYF. CDR3 DNA: TGCGCCAGCAGCCCGGGACAGGGAGTCTACGAGCAGTACTTC. The full variable domain, its missing parts supplied by reference TRBV5-1 and TRBJ2-7, is KAGVTQTPRYLIKTRGQQVTLSCSPISGHRSVSWYQQTPGQGLQFLFEYFSETQRNKGNFPGRFSGRQFSNSRSEMNVSTLELGDSALYLCASSPGQGVYEQYFGPGTRLTVT.

The chain recombines TRBV6-5 with TRBJ1-6; D unclear. CDR1 and CDR2 (germline): MNHEY, SVGAGI. There are 14 residues in the CDR3. V was clipped by 4 bases and J by 6 bases, with 10 bases between them. CDR3: CASSLINPNSPLHF. In DNA, the CDR3 is TGTGCCAGCAGTTTGATCAACCCTAATTCACCCCTCCACTTT.

The chain joins TRBV27 to TRBJ2-1; weak D call: TRBD2 (5 bases). The germline V gene encodes CDR1 MNHEY and CDR2 SMNVEV (reference sequence). This CDR3 region has 14 residues. Trimming stripped 4 bases from V and 9 bases from J, with 16 bases between. The CDR3 bases are TGTGCCAGCAGTTGGGCTAGCACCGATCGTGAGCAGTTCTTC. This sequence encodes CASSWASTDREQFF.

The V and J genes are TRBV28 and TRBJ1-2; D might be TRBD1 (5 bases). Trimming stripped 6 bases from V and 3 bases from J, with 20 bases between. Germline V gene sequence: CDR1 MDHEN, CDR2 SYDVKM. This CDR3 spans 16 amino acids. CDR3 region: CASSSPGGGRHYGYTF. The DNA for the CDR3 is TGTGCCAGCAGCTCCCCGGGGGGAGGCAGACACTATGGCTACACCTTC.

As regards this clone: Other DNA sequences in the same sample also yield this CDR3. The DNA for the CDR3 is TGCGCCAGCAGCTTGGGACTAGCGGTTTACAATGAGCAGTTCTTC. Amino acid sequence: CASSLGLAVYNEQFF. This chain connects TRBV5-1 to TRBJ2-1; 9 bases map to TRBD2. The length of the CDR3 is 15 residues. V was clipped by 0 bases and J by 4 bases; unmatched bases: 2. CDR1 and CDR2 (germline): SGHRS, YFSETQ. Full variable domain (rest looked up from reference TRBV5-1 and TRBJ2-1): KAGVTQTPRYLIKTRGQQVTLSCSPISGHRSVSWYQQTPGQGLQFLFEYFSETQRNKGNFPGRFSGRQFSNSRSEMNVSTLELGDSALYLCASSLGLAVYNEQFFGPGTRLTVL.

This clone was counted a few times. The chain couples TRBV7-9 to TRBJ2-7, with D possibly being TRBD2 (6 bases). The germline V and J ends were trimmed by 6 bases and 1 base, with 28 bases remaining between them. This CDR3 spans 19 amino acids. Germline V lookup: CDR1 SEHNR, CDR2 FQNEAQ (reference sequence). The CDR3 bases are TGTGCCAGCAGTTTAACTAGCATTCCGGACTTCATACCTTCCTACGAGCAGTACTTC. Encoded protein: CASSLTSIPDFIPSYEQYF.

The chain is built from TRBV10-3 and TRBJ2-3; no clear D gene. This CDR3 has 14 residues. Germline CDR1 ENHRY, CDR2 SYGVKD. The germline V and J ends were trimmed by 0 bases and 2 bases, with 6 bases remaining between them. The DNA of the CDR3 is TGTGCCATCAGTGAGTCGGCAGACACAGATACGCAGTATTTT. This sequence encodes CAISESADTDTQYF.

The chain has TRBV30 and TRBJ2-1, with TRBD2 identical over 8 bases. The CDR3 covers 14 residues. The V gene's germline CDR1 is GTSNPN and CDR2 SVGIG (reference sequence). With V trimmed by 1 base and J by 3 bases, 2 bases remained unmatched. The CDR3 reads CAWSEGLGYNEQFF. The CDR3 DNA sequence: TGTGCCTGGAGTGAGGGACTAGGCTACAATGAGCAGTTCTTC. Based on the CDR3 plus reference TRBV30 and TRBJ2-1, the full variable domain is SQTIHQWPATLVQPVGSPLSLECTVEGTSNPNLYWYRQAAGRGLQLLFYSVGIGQISSEVPQNLSASRPQDRQFILSSKKLLLSDSGFYLCAWSEGLGYNEQFFGPGTRLTVL.

This chain joins TRBV27 and TRBJ2-1, with TRBD1 matching 10 bases. Germline CDR1 is MNHEY and CDR2 is SMNVEV (reference sequence). The V gene end was trimmed by 4 bases and the J gene end by 6 bases; junction bases not matched to a gene: 3. The CDR3 consists of 14 residues. The CDR3 bases are TGTGCCAGCAGTTGGTGGGACAGGGGCAATGAGCAGTTCTTC. Translation gives CASSWWDRGNEQFF.

This chain uses TRBV5-1 with TRBJ1-4; D remains ambiguous. This CDR3 is 14 amino acids long. V gave up 3 bases and J gave up 4 bases, with 10 bases separating them. The germline gives CDR1 SGHRS, CDR2 YFSETQ. The DNA for the CDR3 is TGCGCCAGCAGCTCGTTGGAGGGTAATGAAAAACTGTTTTTT. Its translation: CASSSLEGNEKLFF.

The chain has TRBV13 and TRBJ2-7; no firm D call. V lost 0 bases and J lost 5, with 11 bases in between. CDR1 PRHDT and CDR2 FYEKMQ come from the germline V gene (reference sequence). The CDR3 consists of 14 residues. CDR3 region: CASSLGPLGNEQYF. DNA for the CDR3: TGTGCCAGCAGCTTAGGGCCCCTAGGAAACGAGCAGTACTTC.

The chain combines TRBV7-9 with TRBJ1-4; D might be TRBD1 (5 bases). The CDR3 runs 18 residues. CDR1 and CDR2 from the germline V gene are SEHNR and FQNEAQ (reference sequence). With 3 bases removed from V and 4 bases from J, the gap between germline ends came to 21 bases. The CDR3 sequence is CASSFAPTRDPVNEKLFF. In DNA, the CDR3 is TGTGCCAGCAGCTTCGCCCCAACTCGGGACCCTGTTAATGAAAAACTGTTTTTT.

V is TRBV10-3 and J is TRBJ2-7; D may be TRBD1 (7 bases). This CDR3 is 14 amino acids long. The germline gives CDR1 ENHRY, CDR2 SYGVKD. The ends were cut back, 6 bases at V and 6 bases at J, with 18 bases in the middle. CDR3 DNA: TGTGCCATCAGAAGAGGACAGGAGGGAGCCGAGCAGTACTTC. Protein: CAIRRGQEGAEQYF.

There are a few counts of this clone. This rearrangement joins TRBV30 to TRBJ2-1; 9 positions agree with TRBD2. Per germline, CDR1 GTSNPN and CDR2 SVGIG (reference sequence). With 2 bases clipped from V and 8 bases from J, the junction kept 13 bases outside the gene matches. CDR3 size: 16 residues. As DNA, the CDR3 is TGTGCCTGGAGTCCCCCTGTGGGCGGGAGGGCTTATGAGCAGTTCTTC. This codes for CAWSPPVGGRAYEQFF. The entire variable domain, with the rest obtained from reference TRBV30 and TRBJ2-1, is as follows: SQTIHQWPATLVQPVGSPLSLECTVEGTSNPNLYWYRQAAGRGLQLLFYSVGIGQISSEVPQNLSASRPQDRQFILSSKKLLLSDSGFYLCAWSPPVGGRAYEQFFGPGTRLTVL.

The rearrangement joins TRBV18 to TRBJ1-1, with unresolved D. V lost 6 bases to trimming and J lost 1 base, with 12 bases between them. Germline loops: CDR1 KGHSH, CDR2 LQKENI. This CDR3 spans 14 amino acids. CDR3 DNA sequence: TGTGCCAGCTCCCCTGTGCGGGAGAACACTGAAGCTTTCTTT. Its translation: CASSPVRENTEAFF.

The sample holds one count of this clone. The chain uses TRBV10-3 and TRBJ1-5; no reliable D call. From germline, CDR1 is ENHRY and CDR2 SYGVKD. The CDR3 covers 14 residues. Trimming took off 2 bases at V and 7 bases at J, with 12 bases between the two ends. The CDR3: CAISEPGSGQPQHF. DNA for the CDR3: TGTGCCATCAGTGAGCCGGGCAGCGGGCAGCCCCAGCATTTT.

This chain links TRBV28 with TRBJ2-3, with D uncertain. In germline, CDR1 is MDHEN, CDR2 SYDVKM. The CDR3 extends over 17 amino acids. Trimming shortened V by 5 bases and J by 0 bases, and 18 bases separated the two germline ends. The CDR3, as DNA: TGTGCCAGCAGTCAAGGACGGGCTGGGCAAAGCACAGATACGCAGTATTTT. Translating it yields CASSQGRAGQSTDTQYF.

The chain recombines TRBV19 with TRBJ1-6; TRBD1 matches at 9 bases. The CDR3 contains 16 residues. V trimming: 6 bases; J trimming: 9 bases; junction bases outside the gene matches: 12. Germline V gives CDR1 LNHDA, CDR2 SQIVND (reference sequence). CDR3 sequence (DNA): TGTGCCAGTAGACTTGGAGACAGGGGGACGAGTTCACCCCTCCACTTT. Residues: CASRLGDRGTSSPLHF.

The chain has TRBV6-1 and TRBJ1-5; D is perhaps TRBD1 (6 bases). Trimming took off 0 bases at V and 7 bases at J, with 19 bases between the two ends. Germline CDR1 reads MNHNS; CDR2 reads SASEGT. The CDR3 extends over 17 amino acids. The CDR3 protein is CASSEALLGGLRQPQHF. The CDR3 nucleotides are TGTGCCAGCAGTGAAGCGCTTCTCGGGGGGCTTCGGCAGCCCCAGCATTTT.